Below, 7 T cell receptor beta chains from the same sample are listed, as sequenced in a study of OX40 agonist ivuxolimab in advanced cancers. The table came from immunoSEQ multiplex PCR; TCRdb's copy has only in-frame clones and leaves some out. The table includes fewer than 85,000 clones, over 85% detected once. The material was CD4+ or CD8+ T cells sorted from blood, obtained in a trial of the OX40 agonist ivuxolimab. The receptors here all came from an adult with an advanced solid tumor such as melanoma, head and neck, liver or kidney cancer.

The V call is TRBV5-1, the J call TRBJ1-4, with D perhaps TRBD1 (6 bases). The CDR3 loop spans 18 amino acids. From germline, CDR1 is SGHRS and CDR2 YFSETQ. Trimming removed 5 bases at V and 6 bases at J, with 26 bases between. In DNA, the CDR3 is TGCGCCAGCAGTCGTGGAACAGGGAGGTTCGAGGTGGATGAAAAACTGTTTTTT. Residues: CASSRGTGRFEVDEKLFF.

The chain has TRBV7-8 and TRBJ2-3; 8 nucleotides agree with TRBD2. The germline V gene has CDR1 SGHVS and CDR2 FQNEAQ. Unmatched junction bases numbered 12, after V lost 4 bases and J lost 6 bases. This CDR3 is built from 16 residues. The DNA for the CDR3 is TGTGCCAGCAGCTCGATACTAGCGGCCTCGGGGGATACGCAGTATTTT. Translating it yields CASSSILAASGDTQYF.

The rearrangement links TRBV6-1 to TRBJ2-6; D remains unclear. Trimming shortened V by 6 bases and J by 2 bases, and 8 bases separated the two germline ends. The CDR3 contains 14 residues. The V gene's germline CDR1 is MNHNS and CDR2 SASEGT. CDR3 DNA sequence: TGTGCCAGCAGCGATTACACTGGGGCCAACGTCCTGACTTTC. It encodes CASSDYTGANVLTF.

The chain recombines TRBV7-6 with TRBJ1-1; D is undetermined. Looked up from germline, CDR1 is SGHVS and CDR2 is FNYEAQ. This CDR3 comprises 14 residues. Deletions cut 2 bases from V and 1 base from J, with 8 bases between. In nucleotides, the CDR3 is TGTGCCAGCAGCTTATTTCGGGCGAACACTGAAGCTTTCTTT. As protein: CASSLFRANTEAFF.

The chain joins TRBV6-1 to TRBJ2-1; 7 bases map to TRBD2. Germline V gives CDR1 MNHNS, CDR2 SASEGT. The V gene end was trimmed by 6 bases and the J gene end by 8 bases; junction bases not matched to a gene: 7. The CDR3 has 13 residues. In nucleotides, the CDR3 is TGTGCCAGCAGAAGGACTAGTCTCGATGAGCAGTTCTTC. The encoded protein is CASRRTSLDEQFF.

The J gene is TRBJ2-5, the V gene TRBV19; either TRBD1 or TRBD2 may supply D (5 bases each). The V and J ends lost 4 bases and 3 bases respectively, with 12 bases between them. The CDR3 is 14 amino acids. Germline CDR1 LNHDA, CDR2 SQIVND (reference sequence). The CDR3 region has the DNA TGTGCCAGTAGTAGGGACGCCGCGAAAGAGACCCAGTACTTC. Translation: CASSRDAAKETQYF.

This chain connects TRBV29-1 to TRBJ2-4; D is uncertain. CDR3 size: 13 residues. Germline loops: CDR1 SQVTM, CDR2 ANQGSEA. V was cut by 3 bases and J by 0 bases, with 6 bases left in between. DNA for the CDR3: TGCAGCGTTGAGGGAATAGCCAAAAACATTCAGTACTTC. Translated, it gives CSVEGIAKNIQYF.